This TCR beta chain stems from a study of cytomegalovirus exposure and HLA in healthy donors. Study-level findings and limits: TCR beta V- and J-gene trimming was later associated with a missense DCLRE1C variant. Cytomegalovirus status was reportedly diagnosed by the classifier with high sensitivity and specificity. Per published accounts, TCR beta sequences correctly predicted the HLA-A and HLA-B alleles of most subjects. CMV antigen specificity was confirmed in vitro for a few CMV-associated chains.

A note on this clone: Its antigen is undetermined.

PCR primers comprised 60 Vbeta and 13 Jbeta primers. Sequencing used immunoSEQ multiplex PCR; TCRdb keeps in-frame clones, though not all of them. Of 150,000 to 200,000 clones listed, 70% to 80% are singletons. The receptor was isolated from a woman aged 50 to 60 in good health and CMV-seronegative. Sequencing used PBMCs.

The CDR3 DNA sequence: TGTGCCAGTAGTATTAGGGGACTCCACGGGGAAGCTTTCTTT. Its protein product is CASSIRGLHGEAFF. V is TRBV19 and J is TRBJ1-1, with TRBD1 as a possible D gene (5 bases). Germline CDR1 is LNHDA and CDR2 is SQIVND (reference sequence). V was pared by 3 bases and J by 8 bases, with 16 bases between. CDR3 length equals 14 residues.